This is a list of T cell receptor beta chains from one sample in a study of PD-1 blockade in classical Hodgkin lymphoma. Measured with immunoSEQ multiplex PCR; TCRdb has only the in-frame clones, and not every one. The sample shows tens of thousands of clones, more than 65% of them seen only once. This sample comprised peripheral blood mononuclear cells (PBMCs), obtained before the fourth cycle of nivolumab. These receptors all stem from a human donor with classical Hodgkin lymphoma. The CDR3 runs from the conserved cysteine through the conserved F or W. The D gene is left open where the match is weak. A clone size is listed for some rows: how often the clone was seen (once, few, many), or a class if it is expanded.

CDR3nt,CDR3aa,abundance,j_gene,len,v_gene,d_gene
TGTGCCAGCTCACCACTCCAGGGGGGGACTGAAGCTTTCTTT,CASSPLQGGTEAFF,NA,TRBJ1-1,14,TRBV18,TRBD1
TGTGCCAGCAGGCGGGACACCTCCTACGAGCAGTACTTC,CASRRDTSYEQYF,NA,TRBJ2-7,13,TRBV28,NA
TGCGCCAGCAGCCAAACCGGGACCACCCAAGAGACCCAGTACTTC,CASSQTGTTQETQYF,NA,TRBJ2-5,15,TRBV4-1,NA
TGTGCCAGCAGCTTGTATCGAGGTTCCGGGGAGCTGTTTTTT,CASSLYRGSGELFF,few,TRBJ2-2,14,TRBV5-4,NA
TGTGCCTGGACCTCCATAGCACGGTGGGGCACTGAAGCTTTCTTT,CAWTSIARWGTEAFF,NA,TRBJ1-1,15,TRBV30,NA
TGTGCCAGCAGTGTGAATGGCCGGGAAAAACTGTTTTTT,CASSVNGREKLFF,NA,TRBJ1-4,13,TRBV6-1,NA
TGCGCCAGCAGCATGGCCCAACAGGGGATCCAGTTCTTC,CASSMAQQGIQFF,NA,TRBJ2-1,13,TRBV5-1,TRBD1
TGTGCCTGGAGTGTACAGGGGGGTTTGGATGAGCAGTTCTTC,CAWSVQGGLDEQFF,NA,TRBJ2-1,14,TRBV30,TRBD1
TGTGCCAGCAGTCACCTAGCGGGGGGCTACAATGAGCAGTTCTTC,CASSHLAGGYNEQFF,NA,TRBJ2-1,15,TRBV6-5,TRBD2
TGTGCCAGCAGTGAAGGGTATCTCGCGGATCAGCCCCAGCATTTT,CASSEGYLADQPQHF,NA,TRBJ1-5,15,TRBV6-1,NA
TGTGCCAGCAGCCCCCGTGGAGCCGAATACGAGCAGTACTTC,CASSPRGAEYEQYF,NA,TRBJ2-7,14,TRBV7-7,NA
TGTGCCAGCAGCTACACAGGGGGTGAAACCGGGGAGCTGTTTTTT,CASSYTGGETGELFF,NA,TRBJ2-2,15,TRBV7-8,TRBD1
TGTGCCAGCAGCAGGGGACTAGCCGGAGTTGTATTCGGAGAGACCCAGTACTTC,CASSRGLAGVVFGETQYF,NA,TRBJ2-5,18,TRBV5-4,TRBD2
TGTGCCAGCAGTGAAGGGCAGCCACCCAACTATGGCTACACCTTC,CASSEGQPPNYGYTF,NA,TRBJ1-2,15,TRBV2,NA
TGCGCCAGCAGTGAGGTCATCTCCTACGAGCAGTACTTC,CASSEVISYEQYF,NA,TRBJ2-7,13,TRBV10-2,NA
TGTGCCAGCAGTACATGGACAGGGTTCTCTGGAAACACCATATATTTT,CASSTWTGFSGNTIYF,NA,TRBJ1-3,16,TRBV11-2,TRBD1
TGTGCCAGCAGGGGAGATTTGGGTACCGGCTACACCTTC,CASRGDLGTGYTF,NA,TRBJ1-2,13,TRBV2,NA
TGTGCCAGCAGCTTATTATCGGCAGGGGTGCGAGGCATTTGGAATGAGCAGTTCTTC,CASSLLSAGVRGIWNEQFF,NA,TRBJ2-1,19,TRBV7-6,NA
TGTGCCACCAGCCTAGGGACAGGGGAAGGCTACACCTTC,CATSLGTGEGYTF,NA,TRBJ1-2,13,TRBV15,TRBD1
TGTGCCAGCAGCTTAGATCCGCCCGTGGGGGGTAGGGTAGCCAAAAACATTCAGTACTTC,CASSLDPPVGGRVAKNIQYF,NA,TRBJ2-4,20,TRBV11-2,NA
TGTGCCAGTAGTATTGGCTATGGCTACACCTTC,CASSIGYGYTF,NA,TRBJ1-2,11,TRBV19,NA
TGTGCCAGCAGTGGGCAAGTGTTACTGGAGCAGTACTTC,CASSGQVLLEQYF,NA,TRBJ2-7,13,TRBV7-9,NA
TGTGCCAGCAGCTACTCGGGGGGGCCTACAGATACGCAGTATTTT,CASSYSGGPTDTQYF,NA,TRBJ2-3,15,TRBV7-6,TRBD2
TGCGCCAGCAGCTTGGGAGACGGGGGGTCCTACGAGCAGTACTTC,CASSLGDGGSYEQYF,NA,TRBJ2-7,15,TRBV5-1,TRBD2
TGTGCCAGCTGCAGGCGAGGGGAAAACACCGGGGAGCTGTTTTTT,CASCRRGENTGELFF,NA,TRBJ2-2,15,TRBV6-5,NA
TGTGCCAGCAGCCGAGTGCCGGTCGAGCAGTACTTC,CASSRVPVEQYF,NA,TRBJ2-7,12,TRBV7-9,NA
TGTGCCAGCAGCCTCGGGACTAGGAGCACAGATACGCAGTATTTT,CASSLGTRSTDTQYF,NA,TRBJ2-3,15,TRBV7-3,TRBD2
TGCAGCGTTGAAGCTGCAGCGAACTATGGCTACACCTTC,CSVEAAANYGYTF,NA,TRBJ1-2,13,TRBV29-1,NA
TGTGCCAGCAGCTTAGGTCTGGCGTGGACGTACACTGAAGCTTTCTTT,CASSLGLAWTYTEAFF,NA,TRBJ1-1,16,TRBV13,NA
TGTGCCAGCAGTTTATCTAGGGGCTACGAGCAGTACTTC,CASSLSRGYEQYF,NA,TRBJ2-7,13,TRBV27,NA
TGTGCCAGCAGCCAAGTTCCAGCGGGAGTTAATGAGCAGTTCTTC,CASSQVPAGVNEQFF,NA,TRBJ2-1,15,TRBV14,TRBD2